These T cell receptor beta chains were read from a single sample in a study of blood T cells in healthy people across ages. One entry per CDR3 protein, called by TCRdb with MiXCR from the 5' RACE reads. The table has hundreds of thousands of distinct CDR3 sequences, around three fifths seen once. Sequencing was carried out using blood. These receptors were obtained from a man aged 40-49 years in good health. Each CDR3 is given with its conserved first and last residue. Fields, in order: V gene, CDR3 length, clone size, CDR3 protein. The size field is filled for only some rows; it gives once, few, many or a size class.

>TRBV10-1|15|NA
CASGGQGLPHQPQHF
>TRBV24-1|13|NA
CATSVQGLETQYF
>TRBV20-1|13|NA
CSALQGLNSPLHF
>TRBV7-2|14|NA
CASSLPGGPREQYF
>TRBV4-2|16|many
CASSQDSGQGVRGYTF
>TRBV5-4|16|NA
CASSLFSGRPEEKLFF
>TRBV28|10|once
CAVHRYGYTF
>TRBV29-1|15|NA
CSVEDLAGTYNEQFF
>TRBV4-1|15|few
CASSQGLGGTDTQYF
>TRBV29-1|15|NA
CSGASGIANTGELFF
>TRBV10-3|14|few
CAISDGVRNQPQHF
>TRBV6-2/TRBV6-3|11|NA
CASRGAGEQYF
>TRBV6-6|14|NA
CASTKTSNTGELFF
>TRBV3-1|17|NA
CASSQDPLAGGYNEQYF
>TRBV7-3|21|once
CASSSGQGDRTSGMPNNEQFF
>TRBV7-3|16|few
CASSPTRDLAYNEQFF
>TRBV7-9|15|NA
CASTHPVPTGDTQYF
>TRBV29-1|13|few
CSVRLTGNHGYTF
>TRBV13|17|once
CAGSSLRAAPGANVLTF
>TRBV6-1|17|NA
CASTSLWLLPKTYGYTF
>TRBV7-2|17|once
CASSLPEWGGFTYERYF
>TRBV27|15|NA
CASSPWTGERGTQYF
>TRBV20-1|14|NA
CSAPVVGGADTQYF
>TRBV12-3/TRBV12-4|12|NA
CASSLLYNEQFF
>TRBV3-1|13|few
CASRRGGEETQYF
>TRBV20-1|14|once
CSASPSEGVYEQYF
>TRBV28|15|NA
CASSPRGRWSGELFF
>TRBV10-2|15|NA
CASSDRLASEGGYTF
>TRBV7-2|15|NA
CASSSKNAGTGGAFF
>TRBV5-4|15|once
CASSLIGSANTEAFF
>TRBV5-1|15|NA
CASSLPGQIYNEQFF
>TRBV24-1|10|NA
CATNGDEQFF
>TRBV5-1|15|NA
CASSVEGRQNSPLHF
>TRBV12-3/TRBV12-4|13|NA
CASSRQELSEAFF
>TRBV20-1|12|NA
CSAPETADTQYF
>TRBV5-6|15|NA
CASSRRRTANSPLHF
>TRBV20-1|14|NA
CSVGRGGSTDTQYF
>TRBV11-2|14|NA
CAGSLDRASYGYTF
>TRBV7-7|15|NA
CASSPGQGAFEKLFF